A selection of T cell receptor beta chains follows, all from one sample in a study of CD8+ T cells in alopecia areata. Measured with immunoSEQ multiplex PCR; TCRdb has only the in-frame clones, and not every one. Of more than 200,000 clones in the sample, more than 55% were seen once. Here the sequenced sample was CD4+ T cells sorted from blood, taken around week 44, from a patient treated with tofacitinib. Receptors were obtained from a human donor with alopecia areata. CDR3s include the opening cysteine and the closing phenylalanine or tryptophan. A D gene is named only where the DNA matches it firmly.

d_gene | j_gene | v_gene | CDR3aa | CDR3nt
NA | TRBJ2-3 | TRBV7-9 | CASSLGSHDTQYF | TGTGCCAGCAGCTTAGGTTCGCATGATACGCAGTATTTT
NA | TRBJ1-5 | TRBV6-5 | CASSEERGKQPQHF | TGTGCCAGCAGTGAAGAAAGAGGAAAGCAGCCCCAGCATTTT
NA | TRBJ2-7 | TRBV15 | CATSRDGSYEQYF | TGTGCCACCAGCAGGGACGGCTCCTACGAGCAGTACTTC
NA | TRBJ1-1 | TRBV25-1 | CASSQTGSVGAFF | TGTGCCAGCAGTCAGACAGGAAGTGTGGGTGCTTTCTTT
TRBD2 | TRBJ2-7 | TRBV10-3 | CATGLAGANEQYF | TGTGCCACAGGACTAGCGGGGGCCAACGAGCAGTACTTC
TRBD2 | TRBJ2-3 | TRBV7-6 | CASSAGVSTDTQYF | TGTGCCAGCAGCGCGGGGGTTAGCACAGATACGCAGTATTTT
NA | TRBJ2-7 | TRBV2 | CASSRDGPTDYEQYF | TGTGCCAGCAGCCGGGACGGGCCTACAGACTACGAGCAGTACTTC
TRBD1 | TRBJ2-2 | TRBV11-1 | CASSLDRGTGELFF | TGTGCCAGCAGCTTGGACAGGGGCACCGGGGAGCTGTTTTTT
TRBD1 | TRBJ2-5 | TRBV5-1 | CASGGWTGTQETQYF | TGCGCCAGTGGGGGATGGACAGGGACTCAAGAGACCCAGTACTTC
NA | TRBJ2-3 | TRBV7-2 | CASSLVSGNGDTQYF | TGTGCCAGCAGCTTAGTTTCGGGGAATGGAGATACGCAGTATTTT
NA | TRBJ1-5 | TRBV7-8 | CASSLGRNQPQHF | TGTGCCAGCAGCCTAGGCCGCAATCAGCCCCAGCATTTT